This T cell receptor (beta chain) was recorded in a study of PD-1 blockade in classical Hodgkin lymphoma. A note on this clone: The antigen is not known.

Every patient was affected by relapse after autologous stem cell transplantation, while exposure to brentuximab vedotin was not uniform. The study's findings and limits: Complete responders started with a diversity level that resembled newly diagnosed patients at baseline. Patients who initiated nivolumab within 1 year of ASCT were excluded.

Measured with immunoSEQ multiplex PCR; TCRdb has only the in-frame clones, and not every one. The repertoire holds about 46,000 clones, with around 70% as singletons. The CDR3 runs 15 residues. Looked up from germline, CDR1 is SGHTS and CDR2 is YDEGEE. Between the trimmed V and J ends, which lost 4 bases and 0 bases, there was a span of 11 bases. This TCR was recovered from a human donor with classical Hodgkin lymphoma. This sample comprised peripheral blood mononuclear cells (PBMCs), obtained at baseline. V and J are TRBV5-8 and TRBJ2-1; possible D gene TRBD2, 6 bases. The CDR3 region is CASSIGLNSYNEQFF. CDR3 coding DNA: TGTGCCAGCAGCATAGGACTAAACTCCTACAATGAGCAGTTCTTC.